The TCR beta chain described here comes from a study of CD8+CD57+ T cells in acquired aplastic anemia. General study results and limits: Patients shared approximately 30 CD8+ CDR3 sequences with controls.

The germline V gene encodes CDR1 LNHDA and CDR2 SQIVND (reference sequence). The CDR3 extends over 14 amino acids. V was clipped by 7 bases and J by 0 bases, with 7 bases between them. About this clonotype itself: Its antigen is not identified.

Profiling that covered TCR beta VDJ and CDR3 relied on genomic DNA as its template. TCRdb reprocessed the reads via MiXCR and lists one record per CDR3 protein. The sample shows 150,000 to 200,000 distinct CDR3 sequences, 48% of them seen only once. Those patients picked for sequencing had displayed CD8+CD57+ cell expansion on flow cytometry. V usage is TRBV19 and J usage is TRBJ2-6; no reliable D call. Sample: sorted CD4+, CD8+, or CD8+CD57+ T cells (not recorded which) from PBMCs. The TCR sequence derives from a human donor with aplastic anemia. The DNA of the CDR3 is TGTGCCAGTAATTCTTACTCTGGGGCCAACGTCCTGACTTTC. This translates into CASNSYSGANVLTF.